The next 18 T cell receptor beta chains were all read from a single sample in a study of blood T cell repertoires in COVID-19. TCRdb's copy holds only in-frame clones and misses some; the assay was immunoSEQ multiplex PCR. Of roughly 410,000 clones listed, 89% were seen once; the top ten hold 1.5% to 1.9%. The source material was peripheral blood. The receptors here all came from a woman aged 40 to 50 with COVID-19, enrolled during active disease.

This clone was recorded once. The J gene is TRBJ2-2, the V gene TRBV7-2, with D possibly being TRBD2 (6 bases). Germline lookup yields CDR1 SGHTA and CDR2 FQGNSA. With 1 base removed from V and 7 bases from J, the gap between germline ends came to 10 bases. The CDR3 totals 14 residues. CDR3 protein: CASSLGRGGGELFF. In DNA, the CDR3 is TGTGCCAGCAGCTTAGGACGGGGAGGCGGGGAGCTGTTTTTT.

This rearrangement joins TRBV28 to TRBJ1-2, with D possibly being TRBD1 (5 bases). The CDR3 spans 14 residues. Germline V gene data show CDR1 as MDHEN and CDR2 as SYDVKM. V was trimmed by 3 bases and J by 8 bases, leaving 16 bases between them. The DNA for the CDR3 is TGTGCCAGCAGTTTCCCGGCGCAGGGCAACGGCTACACCTTC. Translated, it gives CASSFPAQGNGYTF.

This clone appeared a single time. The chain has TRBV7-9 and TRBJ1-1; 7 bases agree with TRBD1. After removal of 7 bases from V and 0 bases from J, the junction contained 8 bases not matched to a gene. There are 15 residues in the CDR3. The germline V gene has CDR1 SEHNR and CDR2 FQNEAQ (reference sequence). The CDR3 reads CASTRIQGMNTEAFF. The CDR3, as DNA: TGTGCCAGCACTAGGATACAGGGGATGAACACTGAAGCTTTCTTT.

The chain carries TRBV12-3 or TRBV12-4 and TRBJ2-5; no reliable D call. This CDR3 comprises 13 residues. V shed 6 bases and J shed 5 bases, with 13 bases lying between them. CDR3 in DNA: TGTGCCAGCAGCAAACACACCACGGAGACCCAGTACTTC. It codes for CASSKHTTETQYF.

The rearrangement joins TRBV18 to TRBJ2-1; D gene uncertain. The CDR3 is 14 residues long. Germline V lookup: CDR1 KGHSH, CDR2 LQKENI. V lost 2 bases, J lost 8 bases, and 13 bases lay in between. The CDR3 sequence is CASSPNNFIDEQFF. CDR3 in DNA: TGTGCCAGCTCACCAAACAATTTTATCGATGAGCAGTTCTTC.

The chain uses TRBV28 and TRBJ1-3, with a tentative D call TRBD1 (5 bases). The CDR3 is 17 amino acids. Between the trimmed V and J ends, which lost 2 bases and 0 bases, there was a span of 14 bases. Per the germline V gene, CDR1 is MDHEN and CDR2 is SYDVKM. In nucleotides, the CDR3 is TGTGCCAGCAGTTTAACCCAGGGTTTCAGCTCTGGAAACACCATATATTTT. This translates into CASSLTQGFSSGNTIYF. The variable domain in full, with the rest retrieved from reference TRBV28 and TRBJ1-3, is DVKVTQSSRYLVKRTGEKVFLECVQDMDHENMFWYRQDPGLGLRLIYFSYDVKMKEKGDIPEGYSVSREKKERFSLILESASTNQTSMYLCASSLTQGFSSGNTIYFGEGSWLTVV.

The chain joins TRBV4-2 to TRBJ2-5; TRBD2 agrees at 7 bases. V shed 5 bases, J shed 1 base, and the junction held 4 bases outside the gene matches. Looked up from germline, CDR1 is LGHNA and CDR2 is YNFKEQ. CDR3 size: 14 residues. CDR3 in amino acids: CASSGGGFQETQYF. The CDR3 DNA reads TGTGCCAGCAGCGGGGGGGGTTTCCAAGAGACCCAGTACTTC.

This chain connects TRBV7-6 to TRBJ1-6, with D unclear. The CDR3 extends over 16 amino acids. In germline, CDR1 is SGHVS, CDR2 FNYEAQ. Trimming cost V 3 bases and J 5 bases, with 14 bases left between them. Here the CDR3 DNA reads TGTGCCAGCAGCTTTCGTGGGAGGGCTGATAATTCACCCCTCCACTTT. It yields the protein CASSFRGRADNSPLHF.

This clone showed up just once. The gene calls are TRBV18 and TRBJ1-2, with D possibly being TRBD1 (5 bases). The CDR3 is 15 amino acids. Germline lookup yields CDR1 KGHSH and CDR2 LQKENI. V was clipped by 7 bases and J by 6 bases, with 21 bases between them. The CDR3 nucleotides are TGTGCCAGCTTACTCACCGGTGGGGGGGAGAATGGCTACACCTTC. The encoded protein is CASLLTGGGENGYTF.

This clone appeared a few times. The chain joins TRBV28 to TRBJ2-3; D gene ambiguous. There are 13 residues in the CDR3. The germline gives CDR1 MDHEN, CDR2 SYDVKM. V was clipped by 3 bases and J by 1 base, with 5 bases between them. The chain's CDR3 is CASSLPGTDTQYF. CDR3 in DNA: TGTGCCAGCAGTTTGCCGGGCACAGATACGCAGTATTTT.

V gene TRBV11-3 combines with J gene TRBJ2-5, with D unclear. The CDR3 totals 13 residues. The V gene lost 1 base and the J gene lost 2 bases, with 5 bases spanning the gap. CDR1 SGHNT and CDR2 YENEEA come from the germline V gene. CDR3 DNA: TGTGCCAGCAGCTTAGTCCGTCAAGAGACCCAGTACTTC. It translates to CASSLVRQETQYF.

CDR3 nucleotides: TGTGCCAGCAGCTATAGGGGGCTGGGGAACACCGGGGAGCTGTTTTTT. It is translated as CASSYRGLGNTGELFF. The rearrangement links TRBV5-5 to TRBJ2-2; TRBD1 agrees at 7 bases. The CDR3 length is 16 residues. The V segment lost 3 bases and the J segment 1 base; nucleotides outside the gene matches: 6. Germline V gene lookup returns CDR1 SGHKS and CDR2 YYEKEE (reference sequence). The whole variable domain, filled in from reference TRBV5-5 and TRBJ2-2, reads DAGVTQSPTHLIKTRGQQVTLRCSPISGHKSVSWYQQVLGQGPQFIFQYYEKEERGRGNFPDRFSARQFPNYSSELNVNALLLGDSALYLCASSYRGLGNTGELFFGEGSRLTVL.

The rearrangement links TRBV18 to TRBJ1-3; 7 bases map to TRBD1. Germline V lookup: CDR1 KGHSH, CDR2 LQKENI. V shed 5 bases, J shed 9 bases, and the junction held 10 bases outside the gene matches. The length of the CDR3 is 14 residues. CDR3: CASSSDRFFSTIYF. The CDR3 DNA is TGTGCCAGCTCATCGGACAGGTTTTTCTCCACCATATATTTT.

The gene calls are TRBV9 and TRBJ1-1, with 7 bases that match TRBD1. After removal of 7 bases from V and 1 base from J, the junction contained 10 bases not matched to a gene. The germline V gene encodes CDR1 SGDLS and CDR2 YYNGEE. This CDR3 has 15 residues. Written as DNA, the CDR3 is TGTGCCAGCGGAGAGGGGGCTCAAAGGAACACTGAAGCTTTCTTT. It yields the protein CASGEGAQRNTEAFF.

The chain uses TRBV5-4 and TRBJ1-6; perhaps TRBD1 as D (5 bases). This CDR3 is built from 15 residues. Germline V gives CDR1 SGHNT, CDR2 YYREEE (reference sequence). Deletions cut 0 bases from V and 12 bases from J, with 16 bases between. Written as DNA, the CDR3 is TGTGCCAGCAGCTTGGGGGTCGGGCAGGGAGGACCCCTCCACTTT. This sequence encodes CASSLGVGQGGPLHF.

Here the CDR3 DNA reads TGTGCCAGCTCACCACCGACAGTCTATGGCTACACCTTC. It yields the protein CASSPPTVYGYTF. The genes are TRBV18 and TRBJ1-2; D might be TRBD1 (5 bases). Germline CDR1 is KGHSH and CDR2 is LQKENI. The CDR3 has 13 amino acids. Trimming shortened V by 0 bases and J by 4 bases, and 6 bases separated the two germline ends. Variable domain in full (rest from reference TRBV18 and TRBJ1-2): NAGVMQNPRHLVRRRGQEARLRCSPMKGHSHVYWYRQLPEEGLKFMVYLQKENIIDESGMPKERFSAEFPKEGPSILRIQQVVRGDSAAYFCASSPPTVYGYTFGSGTRLTVV.

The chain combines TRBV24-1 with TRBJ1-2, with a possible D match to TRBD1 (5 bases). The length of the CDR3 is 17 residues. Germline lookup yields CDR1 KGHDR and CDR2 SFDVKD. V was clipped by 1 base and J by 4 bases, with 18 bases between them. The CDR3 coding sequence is TGTGCCACCAGTGATTTTAGACAAAATGGGACTTTCTATGGCTACACCTTC. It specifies CATSDFRQNGTFYGYTF.

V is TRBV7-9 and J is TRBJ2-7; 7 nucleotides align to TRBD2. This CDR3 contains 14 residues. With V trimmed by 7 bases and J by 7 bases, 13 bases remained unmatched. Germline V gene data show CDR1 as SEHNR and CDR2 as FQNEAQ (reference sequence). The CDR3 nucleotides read TGTGCCAGCATGTGGGAGGGAGGGAAGGGGGAGCAGTACTTC. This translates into CASMWEGGKGEQYF.